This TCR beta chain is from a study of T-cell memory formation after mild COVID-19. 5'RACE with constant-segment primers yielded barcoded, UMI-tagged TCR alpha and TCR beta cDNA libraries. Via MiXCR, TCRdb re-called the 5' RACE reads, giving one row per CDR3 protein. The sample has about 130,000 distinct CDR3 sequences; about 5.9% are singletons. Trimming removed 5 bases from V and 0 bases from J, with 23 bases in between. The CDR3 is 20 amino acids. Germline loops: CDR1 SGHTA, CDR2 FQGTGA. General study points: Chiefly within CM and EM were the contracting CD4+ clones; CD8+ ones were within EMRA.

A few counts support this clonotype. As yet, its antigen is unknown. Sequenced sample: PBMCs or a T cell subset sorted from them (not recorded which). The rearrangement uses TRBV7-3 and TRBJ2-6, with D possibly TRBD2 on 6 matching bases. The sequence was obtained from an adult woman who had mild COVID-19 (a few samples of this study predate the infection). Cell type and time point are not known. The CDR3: CASSTSGRTTRSSGANVLTF. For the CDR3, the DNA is TGTGCCAGCAGCACCTCGGGACGGACTACAAGGAGCTCTGGGGCCAACGTCCTGACTTTC. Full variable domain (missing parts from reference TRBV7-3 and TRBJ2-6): GAGVSQTPSNKVTEKGKYVELRCDPISGHTALYWYRQSLGQGPEFLIYFQGTGAADDSGLPNDRFFAVRPEGSVSTLKIQRTERGDSAVYLCASSTSGRTTRSSGANVLTFGAGSRLTVL.